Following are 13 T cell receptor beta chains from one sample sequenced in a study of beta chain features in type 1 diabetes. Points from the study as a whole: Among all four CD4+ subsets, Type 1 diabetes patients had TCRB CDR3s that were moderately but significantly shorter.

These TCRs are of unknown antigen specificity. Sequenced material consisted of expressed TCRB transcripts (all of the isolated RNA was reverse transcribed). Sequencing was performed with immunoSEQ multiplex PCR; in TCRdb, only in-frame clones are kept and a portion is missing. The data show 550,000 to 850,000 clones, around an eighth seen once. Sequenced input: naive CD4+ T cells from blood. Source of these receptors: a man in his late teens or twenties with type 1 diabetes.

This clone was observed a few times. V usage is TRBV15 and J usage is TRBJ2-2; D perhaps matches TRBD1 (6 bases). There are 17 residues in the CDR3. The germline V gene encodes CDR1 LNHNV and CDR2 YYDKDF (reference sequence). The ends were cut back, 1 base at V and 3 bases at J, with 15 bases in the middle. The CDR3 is CATSRGQGTMDTGELFF. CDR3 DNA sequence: TGTGCCACCAGCAGAGGTCAGGGGACAATGGACACCGGGGAGCTGTTTTTT.

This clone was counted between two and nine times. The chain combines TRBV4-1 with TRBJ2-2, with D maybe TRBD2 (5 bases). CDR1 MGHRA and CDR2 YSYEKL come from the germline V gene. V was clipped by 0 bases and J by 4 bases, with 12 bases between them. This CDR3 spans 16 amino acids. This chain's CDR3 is CASSQDEASPTGELFF. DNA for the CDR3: TGCGCCAGCAGCCAAGATGAAGCTAGCCCCACCGGGGAGCTGTTTTTT.

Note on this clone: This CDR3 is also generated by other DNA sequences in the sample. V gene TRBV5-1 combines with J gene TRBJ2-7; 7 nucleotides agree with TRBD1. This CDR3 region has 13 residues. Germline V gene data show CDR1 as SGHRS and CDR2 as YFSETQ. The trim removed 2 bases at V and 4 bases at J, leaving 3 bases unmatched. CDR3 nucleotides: TGCGCCAGCAGCTTTGGGACAGCTTACGAGCAGTACTTC. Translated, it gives CASSFGTAYEQYF.

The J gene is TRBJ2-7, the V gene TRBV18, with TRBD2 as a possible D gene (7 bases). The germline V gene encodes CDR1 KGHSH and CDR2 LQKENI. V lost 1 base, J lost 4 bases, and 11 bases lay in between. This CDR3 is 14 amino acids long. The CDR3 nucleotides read TGTGCCAGCTCACCACAGGGAGGGGGGTACGAGCAGTACTTC. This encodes CASSPQGGGYEQYF.

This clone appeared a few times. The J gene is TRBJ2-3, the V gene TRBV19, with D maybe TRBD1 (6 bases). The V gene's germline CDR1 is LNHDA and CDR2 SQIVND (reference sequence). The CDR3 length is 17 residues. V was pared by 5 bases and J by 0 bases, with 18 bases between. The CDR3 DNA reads TGTGCCAGTAGTGATACTCAGGGGTATCCTAGCACAGATACGCAGTATTTT. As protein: CASSDTQGYPSTDTQYF. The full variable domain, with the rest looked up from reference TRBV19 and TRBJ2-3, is DGGITQSPKYLFRKEGQNVTLSCEQNLNHDAMYWYRQDPGQGLRLIYYSQIVNDFQKGDIAEGYSVSREKKESFPLTVTSAQKNPTAFYLCASSDTQGYPSTDTQYFGPGTRLTVL.

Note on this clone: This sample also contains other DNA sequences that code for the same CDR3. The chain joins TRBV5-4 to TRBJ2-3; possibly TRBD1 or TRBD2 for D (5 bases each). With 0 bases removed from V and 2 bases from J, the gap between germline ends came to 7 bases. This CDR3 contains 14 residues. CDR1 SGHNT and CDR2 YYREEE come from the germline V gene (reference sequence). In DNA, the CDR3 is TGTGCCAGCAGCTTGGCCGGGGCCACAGATACGCAGTATTTT. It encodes CASSLAGATDTQYF.

The CDR3 DNA reads TGTGCCAGCTCACCTAGCGGGGAGAACGAGCAGTACTTC. It is translated as CASSPSGENEQYF. The gene calls are TRBV18 and TRBJ2-7; 8 nucleotides align to TRBD2. V shed 3 bases, J shed 5 bases, and the junction held 3 bases outside the gene matches. This CDR3 contains 13 residues. Germline V gives CDR1 KGHSH, CDR2 LQKENI.

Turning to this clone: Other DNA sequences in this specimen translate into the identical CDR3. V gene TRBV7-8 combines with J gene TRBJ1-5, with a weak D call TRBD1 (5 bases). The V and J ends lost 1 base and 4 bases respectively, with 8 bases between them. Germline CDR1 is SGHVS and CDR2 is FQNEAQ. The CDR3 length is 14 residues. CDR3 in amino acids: CASSLGQGNQPQHF. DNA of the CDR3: TGTGCCAGCAGCTTAGGGCAGGGAAATCAGCCCCAGCATTTT.

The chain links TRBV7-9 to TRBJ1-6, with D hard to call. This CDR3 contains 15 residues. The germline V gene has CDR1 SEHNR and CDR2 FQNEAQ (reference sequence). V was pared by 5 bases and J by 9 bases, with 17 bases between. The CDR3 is CASSHDGPGSSPLHF. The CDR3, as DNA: TGTGCCAGCAGCCATGACGGTCCCGGGTCTTCACCCCTCCACTTT.

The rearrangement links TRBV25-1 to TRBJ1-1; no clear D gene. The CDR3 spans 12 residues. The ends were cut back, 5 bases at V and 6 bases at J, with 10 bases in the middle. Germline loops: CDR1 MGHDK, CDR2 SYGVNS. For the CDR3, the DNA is TGTGCCAGCAGTCGAACGTTGGCTGAAGCTTTCTTT. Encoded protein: CASSRTLAEAFF.

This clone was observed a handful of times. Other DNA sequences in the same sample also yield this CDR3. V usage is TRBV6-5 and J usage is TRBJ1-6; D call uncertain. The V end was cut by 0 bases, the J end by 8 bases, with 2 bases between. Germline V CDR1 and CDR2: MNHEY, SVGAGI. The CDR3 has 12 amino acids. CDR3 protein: CASSYSDSPLHF. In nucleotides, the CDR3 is TGTGCCAGCAGTTACTCGGATTCACCCCTCCACTTT.

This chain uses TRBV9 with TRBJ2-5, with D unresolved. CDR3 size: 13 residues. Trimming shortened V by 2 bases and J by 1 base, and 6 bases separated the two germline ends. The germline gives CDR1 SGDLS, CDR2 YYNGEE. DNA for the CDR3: TGTGCCAGCAGCGTTTCCTCCCAAGAGACCCAGTACTTC. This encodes CASSVSSQETQYF.

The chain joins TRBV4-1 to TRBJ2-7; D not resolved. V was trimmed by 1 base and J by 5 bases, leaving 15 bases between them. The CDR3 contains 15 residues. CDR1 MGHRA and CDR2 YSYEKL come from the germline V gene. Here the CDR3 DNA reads TGCGCCAGCAGCCAAGGGTCCAGGCCGAGAGACGAGCAGTACTTC. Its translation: CASSQGSRPRDEQYF.